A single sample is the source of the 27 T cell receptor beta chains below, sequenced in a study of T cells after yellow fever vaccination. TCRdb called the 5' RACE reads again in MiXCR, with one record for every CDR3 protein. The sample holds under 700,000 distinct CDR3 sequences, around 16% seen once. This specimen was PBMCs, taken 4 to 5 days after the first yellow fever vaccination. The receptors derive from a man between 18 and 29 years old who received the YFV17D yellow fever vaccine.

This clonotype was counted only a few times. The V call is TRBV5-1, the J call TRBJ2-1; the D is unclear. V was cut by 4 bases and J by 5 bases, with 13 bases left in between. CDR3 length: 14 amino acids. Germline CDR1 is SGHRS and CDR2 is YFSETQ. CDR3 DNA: TGCGCCAGCAGCCGCCCAGAGGCCGACAATGAGCAGTTCTTC. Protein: CASSRPEADNEQFF.

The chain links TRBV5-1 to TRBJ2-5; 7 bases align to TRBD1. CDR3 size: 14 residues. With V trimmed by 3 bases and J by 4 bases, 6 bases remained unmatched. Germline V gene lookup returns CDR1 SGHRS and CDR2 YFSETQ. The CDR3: CASSSDRPTETQYF. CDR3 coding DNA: TGCGCCAGCAGCTCGGACAGGCCCACAGAGACCCAGTACTTC.

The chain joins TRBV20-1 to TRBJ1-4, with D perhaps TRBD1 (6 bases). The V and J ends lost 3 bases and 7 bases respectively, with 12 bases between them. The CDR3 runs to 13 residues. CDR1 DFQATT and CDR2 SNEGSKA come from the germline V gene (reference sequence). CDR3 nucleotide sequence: TGCAGTGCTAGTCTACAGGGAGGTGAAAAACTGTTTTTT. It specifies CSASLQGGEKLFF.

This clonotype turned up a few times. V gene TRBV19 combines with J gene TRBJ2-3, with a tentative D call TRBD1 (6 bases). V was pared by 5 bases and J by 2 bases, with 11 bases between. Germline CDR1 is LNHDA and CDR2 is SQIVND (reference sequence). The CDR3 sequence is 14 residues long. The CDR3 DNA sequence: TGTGCCAGTAGTCCCCAGGGGAACACAGATACGCAGTATTTT. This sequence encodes CASSPQGNTDTQYF. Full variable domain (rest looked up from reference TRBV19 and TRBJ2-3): DGGITQSPKYLFRKEGQNVTLSCEQNLNHDAMYWYRQDPGQGLRLIYYSQIVNDFQKGDIAEGYSVSREKKESFPLTVTSAQKNPTAFYLCASSPQGNTDTQYFGPGTRLTVL.

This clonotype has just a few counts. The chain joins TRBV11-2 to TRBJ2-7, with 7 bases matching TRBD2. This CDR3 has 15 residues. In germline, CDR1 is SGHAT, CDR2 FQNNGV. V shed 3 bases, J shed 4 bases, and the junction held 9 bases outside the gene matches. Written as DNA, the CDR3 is TGTGCCAGCAGCTTCGCCCCGGGGGGATTTTACGAGCAGTACGTC. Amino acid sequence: CASSFAPGGFYEQYV.

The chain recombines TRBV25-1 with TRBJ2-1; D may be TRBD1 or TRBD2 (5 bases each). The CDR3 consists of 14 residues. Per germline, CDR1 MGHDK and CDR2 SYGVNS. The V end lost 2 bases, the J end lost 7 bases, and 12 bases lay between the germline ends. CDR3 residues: CASSEGGGTNEQFF. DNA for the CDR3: TGTGCCAGCAGTGAAGGTGGGGGAACGAATGAGCAGTTCTTC. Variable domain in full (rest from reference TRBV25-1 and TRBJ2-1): EADIYQTPRYLVIGTGKKITLECSQTMGHDKMYWYQQDPGMELHLIHYSYGVNSTEKGDLSSESTVSRIRTEHFPLTLESARPSHTSQYLCASSEGGGTNEQFFGPGTRLTVL.

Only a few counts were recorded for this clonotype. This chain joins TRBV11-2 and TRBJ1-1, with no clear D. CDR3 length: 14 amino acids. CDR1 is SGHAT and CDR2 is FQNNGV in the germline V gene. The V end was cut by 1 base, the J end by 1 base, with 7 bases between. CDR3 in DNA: TGTGCCAGCAGCTTAGGGTCAACGAACACTGAAGCTTTCTTT. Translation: CASSLGSTNTEAFF.

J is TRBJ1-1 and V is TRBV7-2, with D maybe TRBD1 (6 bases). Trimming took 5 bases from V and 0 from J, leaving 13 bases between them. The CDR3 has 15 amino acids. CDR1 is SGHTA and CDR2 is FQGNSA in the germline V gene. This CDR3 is CASSAQQGMNTEAFF. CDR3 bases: TGTGCCAGCAGCGCACAACAGGGCATGAACACTGAAGCTTTCTTT.

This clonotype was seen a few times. The CDR3 region has the DNA TGTGCCACCAGTGATTTGCAAAGCCAGCGGGCCTCGAACACCGGGGAGCTGTTTTTT. Translating gives CATSDLQSQRASNTGELFF. The chain carries TRBV24-1 and TRBJ2-2, with D possibly TRBD2 on 6 matching bases. The V end lost 0 bases, the J end lost 0 bases, and 16 bases lay between the germline ends. This CDR3 has 19 residues. In germline, CDR1 is KGHDR, CDR2 SFDVKD.

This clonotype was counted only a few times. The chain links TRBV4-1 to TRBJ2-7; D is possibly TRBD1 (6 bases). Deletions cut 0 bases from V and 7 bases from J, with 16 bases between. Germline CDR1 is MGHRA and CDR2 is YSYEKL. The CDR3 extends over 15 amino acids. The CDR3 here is CASSQDWTAPTEQYF. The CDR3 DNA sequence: TGCGCCAGCAGCCAAGATTGGACAGCCCCTACGGAGCAGTACTTC.

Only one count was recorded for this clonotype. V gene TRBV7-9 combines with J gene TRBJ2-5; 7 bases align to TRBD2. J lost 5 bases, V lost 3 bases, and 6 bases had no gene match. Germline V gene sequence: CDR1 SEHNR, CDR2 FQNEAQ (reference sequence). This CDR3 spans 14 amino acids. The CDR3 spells CASSLKGGQETQYF. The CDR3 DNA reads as TGTGCCAGCAGCTTGAAGGGAGGGCAGGAGACCCAGTACTTC.

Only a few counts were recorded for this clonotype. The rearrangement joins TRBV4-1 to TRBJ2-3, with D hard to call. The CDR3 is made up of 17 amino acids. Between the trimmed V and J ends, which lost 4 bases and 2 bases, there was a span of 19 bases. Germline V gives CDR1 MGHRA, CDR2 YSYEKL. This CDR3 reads CASSRILVPLNTDTQYF. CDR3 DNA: TGCGCCAGCAGCCGGATCCTCGTCCCCCTCAACACAGATACGCAGTATTTT.

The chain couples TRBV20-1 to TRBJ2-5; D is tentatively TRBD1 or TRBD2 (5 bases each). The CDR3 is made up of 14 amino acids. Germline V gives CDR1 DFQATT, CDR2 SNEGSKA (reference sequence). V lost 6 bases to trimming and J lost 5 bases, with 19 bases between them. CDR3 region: CSAVRDLIGETQYF. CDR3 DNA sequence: TGCAGTGCCGTCCGGGACCTCATAGGGGAGACCCAGTACTTC.

In nucleotides, the CDR3 is TGTGCCAGCAGTTACATGGGGGGTAACTATGGCTACACCTTC. Amino acids: CASSYMGGNYGYTF. The rearrangement uses TRBV6-5 and TRBJ1-2, with D perhaps TRBD1 (5 bases). Looked up from germline, CDR1 is MNHEY and CDR2 is SVGAGI. This CDR3 contains 14 residues. V was clipped by 2 bases and J by 1 base, with 8 bases between them.

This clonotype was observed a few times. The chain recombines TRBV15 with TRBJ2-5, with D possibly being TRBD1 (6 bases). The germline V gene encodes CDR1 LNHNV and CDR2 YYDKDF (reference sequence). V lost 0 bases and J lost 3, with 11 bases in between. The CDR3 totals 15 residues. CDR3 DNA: TGTGCCACCAGCAGAGATCGAACAGGGAAAGAGACCCAGTACTTC. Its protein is CATSRDRTGKETQYF.

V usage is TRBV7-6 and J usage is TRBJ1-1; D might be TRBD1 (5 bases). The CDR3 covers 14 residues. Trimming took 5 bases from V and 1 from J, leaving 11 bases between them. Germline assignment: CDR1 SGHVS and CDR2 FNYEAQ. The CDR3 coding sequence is TGTGCCAGCAGCCCGGTGGGGCAGAACACTGAAGCTTTCTTT. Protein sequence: CASSPVGQNTEAFF.

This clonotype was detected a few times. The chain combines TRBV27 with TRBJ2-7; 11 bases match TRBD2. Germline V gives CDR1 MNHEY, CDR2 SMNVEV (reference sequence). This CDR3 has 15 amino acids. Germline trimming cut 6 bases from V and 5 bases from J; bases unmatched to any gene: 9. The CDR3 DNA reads TGTGCCAGCAGAACTAGCGGGGGCGTTCCGGACGAGCAGTACTTC. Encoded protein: CASRTSGGVPDEQYF.

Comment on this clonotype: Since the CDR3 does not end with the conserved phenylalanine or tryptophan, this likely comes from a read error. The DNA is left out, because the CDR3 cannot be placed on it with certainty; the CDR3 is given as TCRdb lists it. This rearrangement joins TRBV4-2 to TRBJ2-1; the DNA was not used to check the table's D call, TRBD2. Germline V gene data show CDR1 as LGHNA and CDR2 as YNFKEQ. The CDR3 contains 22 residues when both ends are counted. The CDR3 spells CASSPRFFRPHKHKPKFGRGPD.

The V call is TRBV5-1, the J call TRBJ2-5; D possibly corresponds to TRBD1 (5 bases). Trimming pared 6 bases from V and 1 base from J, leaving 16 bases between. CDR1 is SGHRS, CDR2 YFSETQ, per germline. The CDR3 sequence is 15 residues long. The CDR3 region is CASTQTGAGQETQYF. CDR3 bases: TGCGCCAGCACCCAGACTGGGGCCGGCCAAGAGACCCAGTACTTC. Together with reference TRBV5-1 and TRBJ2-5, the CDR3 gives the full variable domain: KAGVTQTPRYLIKTRGQQVTLSCSPISGHRSVSWYQQTPGQGLQFLFEYFSETQRNKGNFPGRFSGRQFSNSRSEMNVSTLELGDSALYLCASTQTGAGQETQYFGPGTRLLVL.

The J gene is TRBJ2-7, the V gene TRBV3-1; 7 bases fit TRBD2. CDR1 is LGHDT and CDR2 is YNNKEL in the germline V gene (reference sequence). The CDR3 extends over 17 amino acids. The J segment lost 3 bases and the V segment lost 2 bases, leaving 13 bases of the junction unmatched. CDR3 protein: CASSQTFGGGYGYEQYF. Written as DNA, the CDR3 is TGTGCCAGCAGCCAAACCTTTGGGGGGGGGTATGGCTACGAGCAGTACTTC.

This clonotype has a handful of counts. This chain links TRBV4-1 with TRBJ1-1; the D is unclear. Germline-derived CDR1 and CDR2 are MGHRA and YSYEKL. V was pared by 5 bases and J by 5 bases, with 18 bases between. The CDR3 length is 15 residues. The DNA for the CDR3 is TGCGCCAGCAGCTTCGGAGACCGGGCGGGAACTGAAGCTTTCTTT. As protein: CASSFGDRAGTEAFF.

The CDR3 DNA follows: TGTGCCATCAGGAGAGTAGCGGGGGGTATCTCCGGGGAGCTGTTTTTT. This codes for CAIRRVAGGISGELFF. The rearrangement uses TRBV10-3 and TRBJ2-2; the match to TRBD2 covers 10 bases. Germline V lookup: CDR1 ENHRY, CDR2 SYGVKD. The ends lost 6 bases at V and 6 bases at J; junction bases unmatched: 10. This CDR3 spans 16 amino acids.

The CDR3 DNA is TGTGCCAGCAGTTATCCTGGGACTAAGCAGTTCTTC. Translated, it gives CASSYPGTKQFF. The J gene is TRBJ2-1, the V gene TRBV6-9; 7 nucleotides align to TRBD2. CDR1 is MNHGY and CDR2 is SVAAGI in the germline V gene. The trim removed 2 bases at V and 11 bases at J, leaving 3 bases unmatched. The CDR3 consists of 12 residues.

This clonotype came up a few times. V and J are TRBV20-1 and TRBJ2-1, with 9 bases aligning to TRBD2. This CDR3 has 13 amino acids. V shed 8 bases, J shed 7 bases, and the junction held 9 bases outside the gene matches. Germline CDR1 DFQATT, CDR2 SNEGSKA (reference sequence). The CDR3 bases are TGCAGTAGTGGCGGCGGGGGGGTAAATGAGCAGTTCTTC. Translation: CSSGGGGVNEQFF.

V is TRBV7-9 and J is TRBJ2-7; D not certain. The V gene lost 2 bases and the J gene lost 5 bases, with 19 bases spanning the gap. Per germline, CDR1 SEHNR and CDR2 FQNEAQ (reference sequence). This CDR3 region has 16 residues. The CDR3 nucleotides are TGTGCCAGCAGCTTAATATCGACGCCCCGGGCGGACGAGCAGTACTTC. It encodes CASSLISTPRADEQYF.

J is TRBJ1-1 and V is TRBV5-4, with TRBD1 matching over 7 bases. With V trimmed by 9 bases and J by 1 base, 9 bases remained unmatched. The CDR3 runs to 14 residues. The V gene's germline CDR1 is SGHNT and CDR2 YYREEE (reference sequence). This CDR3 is CAIYRDRANTEAFF. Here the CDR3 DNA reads TGTGCCATCTATAGAGACAGGGCGAACACTGAAGCTTTCTTT.

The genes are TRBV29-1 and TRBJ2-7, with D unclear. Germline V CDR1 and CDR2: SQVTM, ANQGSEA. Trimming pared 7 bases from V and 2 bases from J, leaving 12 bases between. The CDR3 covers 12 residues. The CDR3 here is CSAQTGPYEQYF. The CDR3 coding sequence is TGCAGCGCCCAAACCGGGCCCTACGAGCAGTACTTC.